This TCR beta chain was obtained from a study of cytomegalovirus exposure and HLA in healthy donors. Study results and caveats: Earlier findings revealed that most TCR beta V segments proved productive either about 87% or about 30% of the time. A likely sequencing artifact accounted for one observed cluster of highly shared sequence variants.

V was clipped by 6 bases and J by 3 bases; unmatched bases: 1. CDR3 length: 13 amino acids. In germline, CDR1 is MNHEY, CDR2 SVGAGI. Worth noting for this clone: Its target is not known.

In the PCR, 60 Vbeta and 13 Jbeta primers were used. Libraries were prepared by immunoSEQ multiplex PCR; TCRdb keeps only in-frame clonotypes and omits some of them. The data show about 130,000 clones, approximately 80% seen once. Sequenced material: PBMCs. V usage is TRBV6-5 and J usage is TRBJ1-5; TRBD1 agrees at 8 bases. The source is a male donor in good health and CMV-seropositive. The CDR3 coding sequence is TGTGCCAGCAGGGACAGGGCCAATCAGCCCCAGCATTTT. This encodes CASRDRANQPQHF.